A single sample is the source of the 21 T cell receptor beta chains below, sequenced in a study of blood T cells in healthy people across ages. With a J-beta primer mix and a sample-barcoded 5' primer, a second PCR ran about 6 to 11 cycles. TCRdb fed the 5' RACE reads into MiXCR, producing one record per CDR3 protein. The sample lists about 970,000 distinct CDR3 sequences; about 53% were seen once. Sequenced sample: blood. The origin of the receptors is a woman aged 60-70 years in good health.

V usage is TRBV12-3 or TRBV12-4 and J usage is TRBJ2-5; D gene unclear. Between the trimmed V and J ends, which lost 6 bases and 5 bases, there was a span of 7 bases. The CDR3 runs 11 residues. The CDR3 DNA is TGTGCCAGCAGGGGGTTCGAGACCCAGTACTTC. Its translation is CASRGFETQYF.

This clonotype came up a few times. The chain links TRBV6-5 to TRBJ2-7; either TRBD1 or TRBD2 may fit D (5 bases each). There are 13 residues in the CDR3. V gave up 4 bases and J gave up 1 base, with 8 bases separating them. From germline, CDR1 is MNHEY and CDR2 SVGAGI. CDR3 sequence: CASSWDQSYEQYF. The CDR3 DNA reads TGTGCCAGCAGTTGGGACCAATCCTACGAGCAGTACTTC.

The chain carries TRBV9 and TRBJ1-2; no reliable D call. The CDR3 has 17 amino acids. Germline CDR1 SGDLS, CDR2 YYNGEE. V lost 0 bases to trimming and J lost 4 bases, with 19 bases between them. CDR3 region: CASSVADLGGGGYGYTF. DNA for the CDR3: TGTGCCAGCAGCGTAGCGGACTTAGGAGGAGGCGGCTATGGCTACACCTTC.

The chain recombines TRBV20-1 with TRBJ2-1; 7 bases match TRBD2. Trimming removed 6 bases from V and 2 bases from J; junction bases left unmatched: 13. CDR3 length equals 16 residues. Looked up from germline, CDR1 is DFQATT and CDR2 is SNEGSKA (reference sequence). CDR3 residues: CSARMSGGGTYNEQFF. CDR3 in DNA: TGCAGTGCGCGCATGTCGGGCGGGGGAACCTACAATGAGCAGTTCTTC.

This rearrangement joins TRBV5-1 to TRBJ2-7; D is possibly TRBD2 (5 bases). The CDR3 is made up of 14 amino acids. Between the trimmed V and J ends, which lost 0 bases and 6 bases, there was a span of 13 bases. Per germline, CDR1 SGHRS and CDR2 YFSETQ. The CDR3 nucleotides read TGCGCCAGCAGCTTGGCCACGGGAATTAGCGAGCAGTACTTC. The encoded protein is CASSLATGISEQYF.

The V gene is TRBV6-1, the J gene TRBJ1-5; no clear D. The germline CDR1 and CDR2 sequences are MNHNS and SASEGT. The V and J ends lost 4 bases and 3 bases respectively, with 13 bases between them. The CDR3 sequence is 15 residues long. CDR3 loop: CASSATPGNNQPQHF. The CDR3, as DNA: TGTGCCAGCAGTGCCACTCCGGGGAACAATCAGCCCCAGCATTTT.

Here the CDR3 reads CSALHGKYNTQYF. DNA for the CDR3: TGCAGCGCCCTACACGGGAAATACAATACGCAGTATTTT. The chain combines TRBV29-1 with TRBJ2-3, with D tentatively TRBD2 (5 bases). Trimming removed 7 bases at V and 7 bases at J, with 18 bases between. The CDR3 has 13 residues. Per germline, CDR1 SQVTM and CDR2 ANQGSEA.

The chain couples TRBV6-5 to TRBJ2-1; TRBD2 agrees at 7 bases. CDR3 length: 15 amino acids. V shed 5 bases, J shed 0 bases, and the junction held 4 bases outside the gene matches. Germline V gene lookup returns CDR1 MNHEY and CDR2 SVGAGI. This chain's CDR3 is CASSTPGGSYNEQFF. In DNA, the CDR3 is TGTGCCAGCAGTACCCCGGGGGGCTCCTACAATGAGCAGTTCTTC.

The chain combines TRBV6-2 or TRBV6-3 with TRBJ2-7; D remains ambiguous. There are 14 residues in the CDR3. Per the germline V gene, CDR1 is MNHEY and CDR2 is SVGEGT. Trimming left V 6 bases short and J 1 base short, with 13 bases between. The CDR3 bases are TGTGCCAGCAGACTCGAATTCGGTTCCTACGAGCAGTACTTC. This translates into CASRLEFGSYEQYF.

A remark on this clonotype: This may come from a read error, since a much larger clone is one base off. CDR3 bases: TGTGCCAGCAGTTTAACCGGGCATGGGACCAACGTCCTGACTTTC. It codes for CASSLTGHGTNVLTF. The rearrangement uses TRBV27 and TRBJ2-6, with D uncertain. CDR1 is MNHEY and CDR2 is SMNVEV in the germline V gene (reference sequence). The CDR3 extends over 15 amino acids.

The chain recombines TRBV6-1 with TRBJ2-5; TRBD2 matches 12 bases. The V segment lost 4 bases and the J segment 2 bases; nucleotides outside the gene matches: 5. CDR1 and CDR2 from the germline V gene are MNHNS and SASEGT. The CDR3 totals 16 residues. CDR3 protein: CASSVLAGGLQETQYF. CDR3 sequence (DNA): TGTGCCAGCAGTGTCCTAGCGGGAGGGCTACAAGAGACCCAGTACTTC.

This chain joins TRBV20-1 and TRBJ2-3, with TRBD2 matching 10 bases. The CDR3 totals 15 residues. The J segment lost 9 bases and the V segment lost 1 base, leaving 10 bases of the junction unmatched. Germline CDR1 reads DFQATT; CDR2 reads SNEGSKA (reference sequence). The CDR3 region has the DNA TGCAGTGCTAGAGTGGGTAGCGGGAGGTTAGGCACGCAGTATTTT. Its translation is CSARVGSGRLGTQYF.

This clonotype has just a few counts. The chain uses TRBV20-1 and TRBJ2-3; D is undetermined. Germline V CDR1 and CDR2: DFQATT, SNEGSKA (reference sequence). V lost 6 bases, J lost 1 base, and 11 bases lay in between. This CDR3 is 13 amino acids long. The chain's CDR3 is CSAPGRGTDTQYF. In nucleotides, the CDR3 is TGCAGTGCCCCCGGGCGCGGCACAGATACGCAGTATTTT.

The CDR3 is CASRRTSGAYNEQFF. CDR3 nucleotide sequence: TGCGCCAGCAGGAGGACTAGCGGGGCCTACAATGAGCAGTTCTTC. The J gene is TRBJ2-1, the V gene TRBV10-2; 12 bases line up with TRBD2. J was trimmed by 2 bases and V by 6 bases; bases with no gene match: 2. The CDR3 contains 15 residues. The V gene's germline CDR1 is WSHSY and CDR2 SAAADI.

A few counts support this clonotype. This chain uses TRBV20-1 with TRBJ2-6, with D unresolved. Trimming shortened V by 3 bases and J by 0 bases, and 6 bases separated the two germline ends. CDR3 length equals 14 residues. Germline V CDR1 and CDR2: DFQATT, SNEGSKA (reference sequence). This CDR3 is CSASPSSGANVLTF. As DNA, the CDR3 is TGCAGTGCTAGCCCCAGCTCTGGGGCCAACGTCCTGACTTTC.

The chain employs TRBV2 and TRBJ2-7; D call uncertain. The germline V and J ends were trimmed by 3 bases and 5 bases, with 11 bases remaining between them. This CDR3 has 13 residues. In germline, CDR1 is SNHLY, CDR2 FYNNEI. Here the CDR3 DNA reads TGTGCCAGCAGTGAGTCCAGGTCCCACGAGCAGTACTTC. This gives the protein CASSESRSHEQYF.

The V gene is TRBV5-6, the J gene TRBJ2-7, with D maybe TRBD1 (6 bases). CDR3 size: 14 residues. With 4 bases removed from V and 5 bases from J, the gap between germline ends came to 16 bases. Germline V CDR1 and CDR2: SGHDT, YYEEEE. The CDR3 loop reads CASSPPTGNDEQYF. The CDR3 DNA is TGTGCCAGCAGCCCCCCGACAGGTAACGACGAGCAGTACTTC.

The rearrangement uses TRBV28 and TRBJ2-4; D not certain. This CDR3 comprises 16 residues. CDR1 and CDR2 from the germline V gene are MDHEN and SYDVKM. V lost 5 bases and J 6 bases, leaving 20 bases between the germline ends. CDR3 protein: CASSIGPQRMANIQYF. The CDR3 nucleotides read TGTGCCAGCAGTATAGGACCGCAGCGTATGGCAAACATTCAGTACTTC.

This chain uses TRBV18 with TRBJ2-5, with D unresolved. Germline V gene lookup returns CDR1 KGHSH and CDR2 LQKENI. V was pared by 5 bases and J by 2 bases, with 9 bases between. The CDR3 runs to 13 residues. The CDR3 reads CASSRATQETQYF. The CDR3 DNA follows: TGTGCCAGCTCAAGAGCTACTCAAGAGACCCAGTACTTC.

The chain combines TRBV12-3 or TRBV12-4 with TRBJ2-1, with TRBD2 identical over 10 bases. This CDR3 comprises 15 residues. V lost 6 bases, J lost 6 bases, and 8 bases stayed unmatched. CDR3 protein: CASRPSSGSSNEQFF. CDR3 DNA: TGTGCCAGCAGACCCTCTAGCGGGAGCTCCAATGAGCAGTTCTTC.

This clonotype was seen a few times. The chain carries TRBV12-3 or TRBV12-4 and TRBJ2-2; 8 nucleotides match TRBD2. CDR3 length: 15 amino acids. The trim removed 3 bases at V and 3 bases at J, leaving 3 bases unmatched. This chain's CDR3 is CASSLERGYTGELFF. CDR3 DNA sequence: TGTGCCAGCAGTTTGGAGCGGGGGTACACCGGGGAGCTGTTTTTT.